One and the same sample provided the 26 T cell receptor beta chains below, sequenced in a study of immune cell composition in non-small cell lung cancer. Normal lung was sampled as far from the tumour as possible, at least 3 cm. The table came from immunoSEQ multiplex PCR; TCRdb's copy has only in-frame clones and leaves some out. Counted here are roughly 9,500 clones, 77% occurring once; the ten biggest clones make up over 10%. Sequencing was carried out using non-adjacent lung tissue. These TCRs come from a human donor with non-small cell lung cancer.

The rearrangement uses TRBV28 and TRBJ1-5; D possibly corresponds to TRBD1 (5 bases). The CDR3 totals 16 residues. Germline CDR1 MDHEN, CDR2 SYDVKM. V lost 4 bases and J 1 base, leaving 14 bases between the germline ends. The CDR3 spells CASSSPRDRSNQPQHF. CDR3 DNA: TGTGCCAGCAGTTCCCCGCGTGACAGAAGCAATCAGCCCCAGCATTTT.

The genes are TRBV30 and TRBJ2-7; D tentatively reads TRBD1 or TRBD2 (6 bases each). The CDR3 spans 17 residues. The V gene's germline CDR1 is GTSNPN and CDR2 SVGIG (reference sequence). V was clipped by 6 bases and J by 4 bases, with 28 bases between them. Here the CDR3 DNA reads TGTGCCTGTTATTTTAAAAGGCGGGACACCAGAGGATACGAGCAGTACTTC. Translating gives CACYFKRRDTRGYEQYF. The full variable domain, with the rest looked up from reference TRBV30 and TRBJ2-7, is SQTIHQWPATLVQPVGSPLSLECTVEGTSNPNLYWYRQAAGRGLQLLFYSVGIGQISSEVPQNLSASRPQDRQFILSSKKLLLSDSGFYLCACYFKRRDTRGYEQYFGPGTRLTVT.

This chain connects TRBV5-1 to TRBJ2-1, with 8 bases matching TRBD2. CDR1 is SGHRS and CDR2 is YFSETQ in the germline V gene. The CDR3 is 16 amino acids. Unmatched junction bases numbered 7, after V lost 3 bases and J lost 2 bases. For the CDR3, the DNA is TGCGCCAGCAGCTCAAGCGGGGGCCCACCCTACAATGAGCAGTTCTTC. Residues: CASSSSGGPPYNEQFF.

This chain joins TRBV5-6 and TRBJ1-1; D gene unclear. The germline V gene encodes CDR1 SGHDT and CDR2 YYEEEE. This CDR3 spans 13 amino acids. V lost 1 base to trimming and J lost 3 bases, with 7 bases between them. CDR3 amino acids: CASSLRWDTEAFF. The DNA for the CDR3 is TGTGCCAGCAGCTTGCGCTGGGACACTGAAGCTTTCTTT.

The chain employs TRBV9 and TRBJ2-1; a possible D gene is TRBD1 (5 bases). Germline V lookup: CDR1 SGDLS, CDR2 YYNGEE. The length of the CDR3 is 17 residues. With 3 bases removed from V and 7 bases from J, the gap between germline ends came to 23 bases. The CDR3 reads CASSGGAGENKQNEQFF. Here the CDR3 DNA reads TGTGCCAGCAGCGGTGGGGCCGGTGAAAACAAACAAAATGAGCAGTTCTTC. The full variable domain, completed using reference TRBV9 and TRBJ2-1, is DSGVTQTPKHLITATGQRVTLRCSPRSGDLSVYWYQQSLDQGLQFLIQYYNGEERAKGNILERFSAQQFPDLHSELNLSSLELGDSALYFCASSGGAGENKQNEQFFGPGTRLTVL.

This rearrangement joins TRBV6-6 to TRBJ2-5, with D perhaps TRBD1 or TRBD2 (6 bases each). Germline values: CDR1 MNHNY, CDR2 SVGAGI (reference sequence). Trimming took off 7 bases at V and 6 bases at J, with 12 bases between the two ends. The CDR3 loop spans 12 amino acids. The CDR3 loop is CASMEGGQTQYF. As DNA, the CDR3 is TGTGCCAGCATGGAGGGGGGTCAGACCCAGTACTTC.

The chain couples TRBV10-2 to TRBJ1-1; no clear D gene. The V gene lost 6 bases and the J gene lost 4 bases, with 12 bases spanning the gap. Looked up from germline, CDR1 is WSHSY and CDR2 is SAAADI. This CDR3 region has 13 residues. CDR3 in amino acids: CASSPWLGTEAFF. The CDR3 coding sequence is TGCGCCAGCAGCCCCTGGTTGGGCACTGAAGCTTTCTTT.

V gene TRBV4-2 combines with J gene TRBJ1-4; D gene unclear. This CDR3 has 13 amino acids. Trimming cost V 5 bases and J 5 bases, with 9 bases left between them. Germline CDR1 is LGHNA and CDR2 is YNFKEQ. The CDR3, as DNA: TGTGCCAGCAGCTTGGACGTCAATGAAAAACTGTTTTTT. Its protein product is CASSLDVNEKLFF.

The chain joins TRBV28 to TRBJ1-1; a possible D gene is TRBD1 (5 bases). V was trimmed by 3 bases and J by 3 bases, leaving 17 bases between them. The CDR3 has 16 amino acids. CDR1 is MDHEN and CDR2 is SYDVKM in the germline V gene. CDR3 sequence reads: CASSFPRGKTDTEAFF. The CDR3 coding sequence is TGTGCCAGCAGTTTCCCCCGGGGAAAGACAGACACTGAAGCTTTCTTT.

This clone has only a few counts. CDR3 amino acids: CSVPGTGAYGYTF. CDR3 in DNA: TGCAGCGTCCCCGGGACAGGGGCCTATGGCTACACCTTC. The chain joins TRBV29-1 to TRBJ1-2, with 10 bases matching TRBD1. J lost 4 bases, V lost 6 bases, and 5 bases had no gene match. The CDR3 length is 13 residues. Germline V lookup: CDR1 SQVTM, CDR2 ANQGSEA.

This chain uses TRBV11-2 with TRBJ2-5, with TRBD1 as a possible D gene (6 bases). Germline CDR1 SGHAT, CDR2 FQNNGV. This CDR3 has 13 residues. Trimming shortened V by 7 bases and J by 5 bases, and 14 bases separated the two germline ends. CDR3 coding DNA: TGTGCCAGCACCTCAGGGGTGGTGGAGACCCAGTACTTC. Translated: CASTSGVVETQYF.

The chain employs TRBV27 and TRBJ1-4; no clear D. V lost 5 bases to trimming and J lost 10 bases, with 14 bases between them. This CDR3 spans 13 amino acids. Germline V gene sequence: CDR1 MNHEY, CDR2 SMNVEV (reference sequence). The CDR3 protein is CASSQAYSGKLFF. In DNA form, the CDR3 reads TGTGCCAGCAGTCAGGCATACTCGGGAAAACTGTTTTTT.

This sequence joins TRBV19 and TRBJ1-2; D may be TRBD1 (5 bases). V was pared by 7 bases and J by 2 bases, with 17 bases between. The CDR3 has 15 amino acids. Germline lookup yields CDR1 LNHDA and CDR2 SQIVND (reference sequence). Here the CDR3 DNA reads TGTGCCAGTACCCATGGAGGGACGGGGAACTATGGCTACACCTTC. Translated, it gives CASTHGGTGNYGYTF.

This sequence joins TRBV4-1 and TRBJ1-6, with a weak D call TRBD1 (5 bases). The ends were cut back, 2 bases at V and 7 bases at J, with 12 bases in the middle. The CDR3 extends over 15 amino acids. Germline CDR1 reads MGHRA; CDR2 reads YSYEKL. The chain's CDR3 is CASSQNRMGNSPLHF. CDR3 nucleotides: TGCGCCAGCAGCCAAAACAGGATGGGAAATTCACCCCTCCACTTT.

The V and J genes are TRBV10-1 and TRBJ2-1; 7 positions agree with TRBD1. This CDR3 has 13 residues. The V segment lost 5 bases and the J segment 8 bases; nucleotides outside the gene matches: 6. Germline V CDR1 and CDR2: WNHNN, SYGVQD (reference sequence). In DNA, the CDR3 is TGCGCCAGCAGTACCGGGACAGCGGATGAGCAGTTCTTC. Its protein product is CASSTGTADEQFF.

This rearrangement joins TRBV19 to TRBJ2-1; TRBD2 is a possible D gene (6 bases). CDR3 length: 12 residues. Germline V gene data show CDR1 as LNHDA and CDR2 as SQIVND (reference sequence). V lost 3 bases and J 9 bases, leaving 9 bases between the germline ends. The CDR3 bases are TGTGCCAGTAGTATGGGGACTTCTGAGCAGTTCTTC. Its translation: CASSMGTSEQFF.

There are a few counts of this clone. The chain has TRBV13 and TRBJ2-7, with D possibly matching TRBD1 (6 bases). V was cut by 6 bases and J by 4 bases, with 16 bases left in between. The germline V gene encodes CDR1 PRHDT and CDR2 FYEKMQ (reference sequence). The CDR3 totals 14 residues. CDR3 sequence (DNA): TGTGCCAGCAGTCTAGAATACAGGGATTACGAGCAGTACTTC. Its protein is CASSLEYRDYEQYF.

This rearrangement joins TRBV6-5 to TRBJ2-7; TRBD1 matches at 10 bases. V gave up 6 bases and J gave up 3 bases; unmatched junction bases: 5. CDR3 length equals 14 residues. The germline CDR1 and CDR2 sequences are MNHEY and SVGAGI. In nucleotides, the CDR3 is TGTGCCAGCAGCCGGACAGGGGGGCTCTACGAGCAGTACTTC. Its protein is CASSRTGGLYEQYF.

The chain links TRBV5-1 to TRBJ2-5; 9 bases are shared with TRBD2. V lost 4 bases and J lost 2; bases outside the gene matches: 9. In germline, CDR1 is SGHRS, CDR2 YFSETQ. The CDR3 is 16 amino acids. Here the CDR3 reads CASSPNSGSPQETQYF. CDR3 DNA sequence: TGCGCCAGCAGCCCGAATAGCGGGAGCCCTCAAGAGACCCAGTACTTC.

The gene calls are TRBV11-1 and TRBJ1-1; TRBD1 might be the D (5 bases). The germline gives CDR1 SGHAT, CDR2 FQDESV (reference sequence). This CDR3 region has 13 residues. The germline V and J ends were trimmed by 2 bases and 5 bases, with 9 bases remaining between them. The CDR3 DNA reads TGTGCCAGCAGCTTAACAGAGGGGACTGAAGCTTTCTTT. Protein sequence: CASSLTEGTEAFF.

The chain links TRBV30 to TRBJ2-7; the D is unclear. V dropped 3 bases and J dropped 3 bases, with 9 bases sitting between them. Germline CDR1 GTSNPN, CDR2 SVGIG (reference sequence). This CDR3 contains 12 residues. The CDR3: CAWRRLNYEQYF. The CDR3 DNA follows: TGTGCCTGGAGAAGACTCAACTACGAGCAGTACTTC.

This sequence joins TRBV6-1 and TRBJ2-5; 10 bases align to TRBD1. V dropped 6 bases and J dropped 4; count of bases not matched to a gene: 8. From germline, CDR1 is MNHNS and CDR2 SASEGT. The CDR3 spans 15 residues. The CDR3 coding sequence is TGTGCCAGCAGACGGGACAGGGGTTTAGTAGAGACCCAGTACTTC. Its protein is CASRRDRGLVETQYF.

This chain links TRBV5-1 with TRBJ1-1; no definite D call. Germline lookup yields CDR1 SGHRS and CDR2 YFSETQ. Trimming left V 2 bases short and J 5 bases short, with 16 bases between. The CDR3 runs to 15 residues. The CDR3 reads CASSFDKGRQTEAFF. The CDR3 coding sequence is TGCGCCAGCAGCTTCGACAAAGGGCGTCAGACTGAAGCTTTCTTT.

A single count supports this clone. The V and J genes are TRBV9 and TRBJ2-5, with 7 bases that match TRBD2. The CDR3 is 15 amino acids. Trimming removed 0 bases from V and 5 bases from J; junction bases left unmatched: 7. Germline loops: CDR1 SGDLS, CDR2 YYNGEE. For the CDR3, the DNA is TGTGCCAGCAGCGTAGGTGGGGGGGTGGCGGAGACCCAGTACTTC. Amino acids: CASSVGGGVAETQYF.

The rearrangement links TRBV7-2 to TRBJ1-5, with 7 bases identical to TRBD1. Germline V gene lookup returns CDR1 SGHTA and CDR2 FQGNSA. After removal of 1 base from V and 5 bases from J, the junction contained 5 bases not matched to a gene. CDR3 size: 15 residues. CDR3 DNA sequence: TGTGCCAGCAGCTTAGGTTGGACAGGTGATCAGCCCCAGCATTTT. It encodes CASSLGWTGDQPQHF. Based on the CDR3 plus reference TRBV7-2 and TRBJ1-5, the full variable domain is GAGVSQSPSNKVTEKGKDVELRCDPISGHTALYWYRQSLGQGLEFLIYFQGNSAPDKSGLPSDRFSAERTGGSVSTLTIQRTQQEDSAVYLCASSLGWTGDQPQHFGDGTRLSIL.

The chain links TRBV7-9 to TRBJ2-7, with D possibly being TRBD1 (6 bases). V was cut by 6 bases and J by 4 bases, with 16 bases left in between. Germline V gene data show CDR1 as SEHNR and CDR2 as FQNEAQ (reference sequence). CDR3 length: 14 residues. The CDR3 spells CASRPGHRTYEQYF. The CDR3 DNA sequence: TGTGCCAGCAGGCCGGGACACCGAACTTACGAGCAGTACTTC.